This entry lists 4 T cell receptor beta chains sequenced from one sample in a study of Ad26.COV2.S vaccination and SARS-CoV-2 variants. Regarding treatment: some 20 received Ad26.COV2.S at low or high dose, single or two shots; 5 received placebo; per-sample allocation not given. Vaccine and placebo recipients were sampled on day 63 after the first injection. Sequenced by immunoSEQ multiplex PCR; TCRdb stores in-frame clones only, minus some. The sample holds about half a million clones, roughly nine tenths seen once. The specimen was peripheral blood, collected in a trial of Ad26.COV2.S vaccine versus placebo. These TCRs come from a person between 18 and 65 years old who received the Ad26.COV2.S COVID-19 vaccine or a placebo.

As DNA, the CDR3 is TGTGCCAGCAGTTTCCGGCGTAGCTCCTATAATTCACCCCTCCACTTT. Translating gives CASSFRRSSYNSPLHF. This chain uses TRBV27 with TRBJ1-6, with D uncertain. CDR3 length: 16 residues. V lost 3 bases and J lost 0, with 9 bases in between. The V gene's germline CDR1 is MNHEY and CDR2 SMNVEV (reference sequence).

The chain combines TRBV5-1 with TRBJ2-1; 9 nucleotides line up with TRBD2. Per the germline V gene, CDR1 is SGHRS and CDR2 is YFSETQ. The ends lost 5 bases at V and 6 bases at J; junction bases unmatched: 15. The CDR3 is 17 amino acids. Here the CDR3 DNA reads TGCGCCAGCAGTCCTCCCGGGTTGGCGGGAGGGGTCAATGAGCAGTTCTTC. This codes for CASSPPGLAGGVNEQFF.

This chain uses TRBV3-1 (or the pseudogene TRBV3-2) with TRBJ2-7; 7 bases fit TRBD2. The germline V gene encodes CDR1 LGHDT and CDR2 YNNKEL (reference sequence). After removal of 1 base from V and 1 base from J, the junction contained 4 bases not matched to a gene. The CDR3 loop spans 15 amino acids. CDR3 protein: CASSQVSSGSYEQYF. The CDR3 region has the DNA TGTGCCAGCAGCCAAGTTTCTAGCGGTTCCTACGAGCAGTACTTC.

The chain links TRBV28 to TRBJ2-6, with D unresolved. V lost 4 bases and J 0 bases, leaving 13 bases between the germline ends. This CDR3 is built from 17 residues. Germline loops: CDR1 MDHEN, CDR2 SYDVKM. This CDR3 is CASSSDGPFSGANVLTF. The CDR3 DNA follows: TGTGCCAGCAGTTCTGATGGACCCTTCTCTGGGGCCAACGTCCTGACTTTC.